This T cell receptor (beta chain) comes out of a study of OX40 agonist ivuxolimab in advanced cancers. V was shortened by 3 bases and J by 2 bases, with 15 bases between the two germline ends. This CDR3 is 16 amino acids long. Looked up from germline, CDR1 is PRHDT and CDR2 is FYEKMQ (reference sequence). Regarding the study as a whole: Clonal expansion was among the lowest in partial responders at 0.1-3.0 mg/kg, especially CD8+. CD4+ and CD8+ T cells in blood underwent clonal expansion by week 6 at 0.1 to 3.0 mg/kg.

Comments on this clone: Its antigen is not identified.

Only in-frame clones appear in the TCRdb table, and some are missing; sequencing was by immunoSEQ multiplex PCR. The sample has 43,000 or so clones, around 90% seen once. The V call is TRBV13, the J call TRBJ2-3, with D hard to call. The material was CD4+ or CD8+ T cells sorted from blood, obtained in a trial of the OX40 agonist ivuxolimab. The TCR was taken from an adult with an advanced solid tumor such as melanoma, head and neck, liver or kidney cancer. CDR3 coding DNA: TGTGCCAGCAGCTTTGTCGCTCTTGGGTCCACAGATACGCAGTATTTT. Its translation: CASSFVALGSTDTQYF.